This T cell receptor beta chain came from a study of blood T cell repertoires in COVID-19. Study context: Sources were T cells, B-cell-depleted T cells, or PBMCs; the material itself was cDNA or gDNA.

Clones were sequenced by immunoSEQ multiplex PCR, and TCRdb holds only the in-frame ones, with some missing. This sample yields about 110,000 clones, of which roughly 80% are seen a single time; 14% belongs to the top ten. Trimming removed 0 bases at V and 0 bases at J, with 7 bases between. Germline loops: CDR1 SGHRS, CDR2 YFSETQ. The CDR3 has 14 amino acids. The sequencing input was peripheral blood. The TCR comes from an older woman with acute or convalescent COVID-19. The chain carries TRBV5-1 and TRBJ2-7, with unresolved D. The CDR3 spells CASSLGSSSYEQYF. CDR3 bases: TGCGCCAGCAGCTTGGGGTCGAGCTCCTACGAGCAGTACTTC.